This T cell receptor (beta chain) was sequenced in a study of blood T cell repertoires in COVID-19. Clones were sequenced by immunoSEQ multiplex PCR, and TCRdb holds only the in-frame ones, with some missing. The sample shows roughly 130,000 clones, roughly nine tenths of them seen only once. Losses at the gene ends were 6 bases for V and 3 bases for J; bases not matched to a gene: 10. Germline lookup yields CDR1 MNHEY and CDR2 SVGAGI. This CDR3 comprises 15 residues. The receptor was derived from a man in his 60s with COVID-19, enrolled during active disease. Sequenced: peripheral blood. This chain joins TRBV6-5 and TRBJ1-1; TRBD1 matches at 7 bases. The CDR3 DNA sequence: TGTGCCAGCAGAACGACAGGGAGGCCCTACACTGAAGCTTTCTTT. Translated, it gives CASRTTGRPYTEAFF.